The 5 T cell receptor beta chains below all came from one sample that was sequenced in a study of cytomegalovirus exposure and HLA in healthy donors. In the PCR, 60 Vbeta and 13 Jbeta primers were used. Produced via immunoSEQ multiplex PCR; TCRdb's table is partial and in-frame only. This sample has some 130,000 clones; approximately 78% occur once, and the top ten carry 1.5%. Sequenced sample: PBMCs. The origin of the receptors is a female donor in good health and CMV-seronegative.

The chain links TRBV4-1 to TRBJ1-2; D gene uncertain. The germline V gene encodes CDR1 MGHRA and CDR2 YSYEKL. V gave up 6 bases and J gave up 0 bases, with 17 bases separating them. This CDR3 contains 16 residues. CDR3 coding DNA: TGCGCCAGCAGGCTAGGCCCCCTCCCGACTAACTATGGCTACACCTTC. This encodes CASRLGPLPTNYGYTF.

This sequence joins TRBV6-5 and TRBJ2-5; 7 positions match TRBD2. In germline, CDR1 is MNHEY, CDR2 SVGAGI. This CDR3 is 16 amino acids long. The junction had 10 bases not matched to a gene; V was cut back by 2 bases and J by 4 bases. In DNA form, the CDR3 reads TGTGCCAGCAGTTACACCGCACCCCCGGGAGGAGAGACCCAGTACTTC. Translated: CASSYTAPPGGETQYF.

The rearrangement uses TRBV2 and TRBJ2-5; D perhaps matches TRBD2 (6 bases). V dropped 6 bases and J dropped 4 bases, with 12 bases sitting between them. The CDR3 is made up of 13 amino acids. CDR1 and CDR2 (germline): SNHLY, FYNNEI. CDR3 sequence reads: CASRGGVPETQYF. As DNA, the CDR3 is TGTGCCAGCAGGGGGGGAGTCCCAGAGACCCAGTACTTC.

This chain joins TRBV7-9 and TRBJ2-1, with D maybe TRBD2 (5 bases). The length of the CDR3 is 15 residues. The germline V gene encodes CDR1 SEHNR and CDR2 FQNEAQ (reference sequence). Trimming cost V 7 bases and J 0 bases, with 13 bases left between them. The CDR3 region is CASIPDGGSYNEQFF. CDR3 in DNA: TGTGCCAGCATCCCGGACGGAGGCTCCTACAATGAGCAGTTCTTC.

The chain couples TRBV7-2 to TRBJ2-2; 8 bases align to TRBD1. CDR1 and CDR2 from the germline V gene are SGHTA and FQGNSA. The CDR3 length is 16 residues. J lost 6 bases, V lost 5 bases, and 11 bases had no gene match. CDR3 protein: CASSRPGQVISGELFF. CDR3 in DNA: TGTGCCAGCAGCCGCCCGGGACAGGTTATCTCCGGGGAGCTGTTTTTT.